A selection of T cell receptor beta chains follows, all from one sample in a study of blood T cell repertoires in COVID-19. Repertoires were generated with immunoSEQ multiplex PCR, while TCRdb's copy carries only in-frame clones and drops some. The table includes 250,000 to 350,000 clones, roughly 90% detected once. The sample was peripheral blood. These receptors were obtained from a woman aged 50 to 60 who had recovered from COVID-19. The CDR3 runs from the conserved cysteine through the conserved F or W. D genes are given only for firm matches. Where a row states a size, it is once, few, many or the class of an expanded clone; other rows omit it.

V: TRBV2; size: .; J: TRBJ1-5; D: TRBD1; DNA: TGTGCCAGCAGAATAAGACAGGGGCCCGGGGGGCCCCAGCATTTT; CDR3: CASRIRQGPGGPQHF
V: TRBV21-1; size: .; J: TRBJ2-3; D: .; DNA: TGTGCCAGCAACATTACGGATACGCAGTATTTT; CDR3: CASNITDTQYF
V: TRBV30; size: .; J: TRBJ1-2; D: TRBD1; DNA: TGTGCCTGGAGCACAGGGGGTCCGGCTGGCTACACCTTC; CDR3: CAWSTGGPAGYTF
V: TRBV5-4; size: .; J: TRBJ1-1; D: .; DNA: TGTGCCAGCAGCCCGGACAGCCAGAACACTGAAGCTTTCTTT; CDR3: CASSPDSQNTEAFF
V: TRBV28; size: .; J: TRBJ1-1; D: .; DNA: TGTGCCAGCACTCGGGACACTGAAGCTTTCTTT; CDR3: CASTRDTEAFF
V: TRBV7-9; size: .; J: TRBJ1-1; D: TRBD1; DNA: TGTGCCAGCAGCAAAGGGACAGCGAACACTGAAGCTTTCTTT; CDR3: CASSKGTANTEAFF
V: TRBV15; size: .; J: TRBJ1-3; D: .; DNA: TGTGCCACCAGCTACCAAGGAGGGTACCCCTCTGGAAACACCATATATTTT; CDR3: CATSYQGGYPSGNTIYF
V: TRBV9; size: .; J: TRBJ1-1; D: .; DNA: TGTGCCAGCAGCGTTGTATCGAGGATCACTGAAGCTTTCTTT; CDR3: CASSVVSRITEAFF
V: TRBV4-1; size: .; J: TRBJ1-2; D: TRBD1; DNA: TGCGCCAGCAGCCAACCGGGACAGGGGTACGGCTACACCTTC; CDR3: CASSQPGQGYGYTF
V: TRBV5-1; size: .; J: TRBJ1-2; D: TRBD1; DNA: TGCGCCAGCAGCCAGACAGGGGGCGACTATGGCTACACCTTC; CDR3: CASSQTGGDYGYTF
V: TRBV15; size: .; J: TRBJ2-2; D: .; DNA: TGTGCCACCAGCAGAGATTCAGGTTATCCCGGGGAGCTGTTTTTT; CDR3: CATSRDSGYPGELFF
V: TRBV30; size: .; J: TRBJ2-3; D: .; DNA: TGTGCCTGGAGTCGAGGGGATACGCAGTATTTT; CDR3: CAWSRGDTQYF
V: TRBV7-2; size: .; J: TRBJ1-6; D: TRBD1; DNA: TGTGCCAGCAGCCGCCAACAGGGGGCAAATTCACCCCTCCACTTT; CDR3: CASSRQQGANSPLHF
V: TRBV2; size: .; J: TRBJ1-5; D: .; DNA: TGTGCCAGCAGTGACAGGCAGTCGGTACCCCAGCATTTT; CDR3: CASSDRQSVPQHF
V: TRBV3-1/TRBV3-2; size: .; J: TRBJ2-7; D: TRBD2; DNA: TGTGCCAGCAGCCCCGGGACTAGCGTGCAGTACTTC; CDR3: CASSPGTSVQYF
V: TRBV19; size: .; J: TRBJ1-2; D: TRBD1; DNA: TGTGCCAGTAGTGAACAGGGGTCTGACTATGGCTACACCTTC; CDR3: CASSEQGSDYGYTF
V: TRBV19; size: few; J: TRBJ1-2; D: .; DNA: TGTGCCAGTAGTAGGGGGGACTTTTATGGCTACACCTTC; CDR3: CASSRGDFYGYTF
V: TRBV20-1; size: .; J: TRBJ1-2; D: .; DNA: TGCAGTGCTAGTGCTTGGACAGTGGACTATGGCTACACCTTC; CDR3: CSASAWTVDYGYTF
V: TRBV19; size: .; J: TRBJ1-6; D: .; DNA: TGTGCCAGCACAGGGCTCGCCGGCTATAATTCACCCCTCCACTTT; CDR3: CASTGLAGYNSPLHF
V: TRBV6-6; size: once; J: TRBJ1-2; D: TRBD1; DNA: TGTGCCAGCAGTTACGTACAGGGGAATGGCTACACCTTC; CDR3: CASSYVQGNGYTF
V: TRBV6-1; size: .; J: TRBJ1-2; D: TRBD1; DNA: TGTGCCAGCAGTGAAACAGGGGACTATGGCTACACCTTC; CDR3: CASSETGDYGYTF
V: TRBV3-1/TRBV3-2; size: .; J: TRBJ1-2; D: .; DNA: TGTGCCAGCAGCCAAGGGCCAGACTATGGCTACACCTTC; CDR3: CASSQGPDYGYTF
V: TRBV27; size: .; J: TRBJ2-7; D: .; DNA: TGTGCCAGCAGTTTAGGGACTGGCTACGAGCAGTACTTC; CDR3: CASSLGTGYEQYF
V: TRBV24-1; size: once; J: TRBJ1-2; D: TRBD1; DNA: TGTGCCACCTCACAGGGGTATAACTATGGCTACACCTTC; CDR3: CATSQGYNYGYTF
V: TRBV6-2/TRBV6-3; size: .; J: TRBJ1-3; D: .; DNA: TGTGCCAGCAGTTACTCGGGCATTTTTGGAAACACCATATATTTT; CDR3: CASSYSGIFGNTIYF
V: TRBV12-5; size: .; J: TRBJ1-6; D: .; DNA: TGTGCTAGTGGTTTGGGACAGTATAATTCACCCCTCCACTTT; CDR3: CASGLGQYNSPLHF
V: TRBV7-2; size: .; J: TRBJ1-6; D: .; DNA: TGTGCCAGCAGCTTTTCCGCAGGGGATAATTCACCCCTCCACTTT; CDR3: CASSFSAGDNSPLHF
V: TRBV29-1; size: .; J: TRBJ1-2; D: TRBD1; DNA: TGCAGCGTCTCGACAGGGGTGAAGAACTATGGCTACACCTTC; CDR3: CSVSTGVKNYGYTF
V: TRBV7-6; size: .; J: TRBJ2-1; D: TRBD1; DNA: TGTGCCAGCAGCTTTTGGAGACAGGGCTGGAATGAGCAGTTCTTC; CDR3: CASSFWRQGWNEQFF
V: TRBV9; size: .; J: TRBJ2-7; D: .; DNA: TGTGCCAGCAGCGTAGGTTCAGGGGTCTACGAGCAGTACTTC; CDR3: CASSVGSGVYEQYF
V: TRBV19; size: .; J: TRBJ1-1; D: .; DNA: TGTGCCAGTAGTATAGGGCGGGGACGAGGGAACACTGAAGCTTTCTTT; CDR3: CASSIGRGRGNTEAFF
V: TRBV12-3/TRBV12-4; size: once; J: TRBJ2-3; D: .; DNA: TGTGCCAGCAGTGGGGCCGCAGATACGCAGTATTTT; CDR3: CASSGAADTQYF
V: TRBV11-2; size: .; J: TRBJ1-1; D: .; DNA: TGTGCCAGCAGCTGGGGACATCCCAACACTGAAGCTTTCTTT; CDR3: CASSWGHPNTEAFF
V: TRBV7-9; size: few; J: TRBJ1-3; D: .; DNA: TGTGCCAGCAGCTTAGTGTTCCAGGGGAAGATTAGAAACACCATATATTTT; CDR3: CASSLVFQGKIRNTIYF
V: TRBV11-2; size: .; J: TRBJ2-5; D: .; DNA: TGTGCCAGCAGCCCAGGCCCTTCAACGACCCAGTACTTC; CDR3: CASSPGPSTTQYF
V: TRBV5-1; size: .; J: TRBJ2-7; D: TRBD1; DNA: TGCGCCAGCAGCTCTCCGGGACAGTTTACCTACGAGCAGTACTTC; CDR3: CASSSPGQFTYEQYF
V: TRBV5-1; size: .; J: TRBJ2-1; D: TRBD2; DNA: TGCGCCAGCAGCCCGACTAGCGGGGGGGTCTACAATGAGCAGTTCTTC; CDR3: CASSPTSGGVYNEQFF
V: TRBV25-1; size: .; J: TRBJ2-3; D: TRBD2; DNA: TGTGCCAGCAGCCCCAGGGCGGGAGATTCAGATACGCAGTATTTT; CDR3: CASSPRAGDSDTQYF
V: TRBV4-3; size: .; J: TRBJ2-1; D: TRBD2; DNA: TGCGCCAGCAGCCATGTAGCGGGAGGGCCGAATGAGCAGTTCTTC; CDR3: CASSHVAGGPNEQFF
V: TRBV7-6; size: .; J: TRBJ2-6; D: .; DNA: TGTGCCAGCAGCTCCATAAAGAGGGGTGGGGGACTTCCTGGGGCCAACGTCCTGACTTTC; CDR3: CASSSIKRGGGLPGANVLTF
V: TRBV14; size: .; J: TRBJ2-7; D: TRBD2; DNA: TGTGCCAGCAGCCAACAATGGCGGGGAGGGACCTACGAGCAGTACTTC; CDR3: CASSQQWRGGTYEQYF
V: TRBV6-2/TRBV6-3; size: .; J: TRBJ1-5; D: TRBD1; DNA: TGTGCCAGCAGTCGGGACAGGGGGCAGGGTCAGCCCCAGCATTTT; CDR3: CASSRDRGQGQPQHF
V: TRBV19; size: .; J: TRBJ1-2; D: TRBD1; DNA: TGTGCCAGTACCCTGGGACAGGGGGCCTATGGCTACACCTTC; CDR3: CASTLGQGAYGYTF
V: TRBV6-5; size: .; J: TRBJ2-7; D: .; DNA: TGTGCCAGCAGTTACTCAGCGAGCTCCTACGAGCAGTACTTC; CDR3: CASSYSASSYEQYF
V: TRBV28; size: few; J: TRBJ1-5; D: TRBD1; DNA: TGTGCCAGCAGTCGGGACAGGGGGGGCAATCAGCCCCAGCATTTT; CDR3: CASSRDRGGNQPQHF
V: TRBV6-1; size: few; J: TRBJ1-5; D: .; DNA: TGTGCCAGCATCGACAGCAGCAATCAGCCCCAGCATTTT; CDR3: CASIDSSNQPQHF
V: TRBV7-3; size: .; J: TRBJ2-1; D: .; DNA: TGTGCCAGCAGCTTCCCGACTAGAGGAGGTGACGCTGAGCAGTTCTTC; CDR3: CASSFPTRGGDAEQFF
V: TRBV27; size: .; J: TRBJ1-6; D: .; DNA: TGTGCCAGCAGTTTATCGGGGGGTGCGAATTCACCCCTCCACTTT; CDR3: CASSLSGGANSPLHF
V: TRBV20-1; size: .; J: TRBJ1-6; D: TRBD1; DNA: TGCAGTGCTAGTCCAGGGGGGAATTCACCCCTCCACTTT; CDR3: CSASPGGNSPLHF
V: TRBV13; size: .; J: TRBJ1-1; D: TRBD1; DNA: TGTGCCAGCAGCTTGACAGGGTTCACTGAAGCTTTCTTT; CDR3: CASSLTGFTEAFF
V: TRBV5-1; size: .; J: TRBJ1-1; D: .; DNA: TGCGCCAGCAACACCGGGGGGCTGGACACTGAAGCTTTCTTT; CDR3: CASNTGGLDTEAFF
V: TRBV5-4; size: .; J: TRBJ2-1; D: TRBD1; DNA: TGTGCCAGCAGCCAAGACAGGGGCAGGCGGCGGTTCTTC; CDR3: CASSQDRGRRRFF
V: TRBV18; size: .; J: TRBJ1-2; D: .; DNA: TGTGCCAGCTCAGAGAAGACAGGAGCTAACTATGGCTACACCTTC; CDR3: CASSEKTGANYGYTF